These 22 T cell receptor beta chains were all obtained from the same sample, sequenced in a study of metastatic and nonmetastatic thyroid tumors. Thyroid surgery was performed in patients who had received no treatment beforehand. TCRdb redid the clone calls on the PCR reads using MiXCR. The data contain some 21,000 clones, 20% to 25% of them singletons. The source material was tumor tissue. Receptors were obtained from a female donor with papillary thyroid cancer or a benign thyroid nodule (not recorded which). Some clones in this sample may be carry-over from other donors' samples.

By share of the sample, this clone is medium-sized. This rearrangement joins TRBV5-1 to TRBJ2-1; 9 bases are a match to TRBD2. Per the germline V gene, CDR1 is SGHRS and CDR2 is YFSETQ. The J segment lost 2 bases and the V segment lost 3 bases, leaving 9 bases of the junction unmatched. CDR3 length equals 17 residues. Here the CDR3 reads CASSSPRLAEAYNEQFF. In DNA, the CDR3 is TGCGCCAGCAGCTCCCCCCGACTAGCGGAGGCCTACAATGAGCAGTTCTTC.

This chain joins TRBV5-1 and TRBJ2-5; D not resolved. Trimming took 0 bases from V and 2 from J, leaving 5 bases between them. The CDR3 spans 13 residues. CDR1 and CDR2 (germline): SGHRS, YFSETQ. Here the CDR3 DNA reads TGCGCCAGCAGCTTGGAACAGCAAGAGACCCAGTACTTC. Its translation: CASSLEQQETQYF.

This clone was counted a few times. The gene calls are TRBV12-3 or TRBV12-4 and TRBJ1-1; the D is unclear. CDR3 length: 15 amino acids. The V and J ends lost 5 bases and 7 bases respectively, with 20 bases between them. The CDR3, as DNA: TGTGCCAGCAGTCTTGGGCCTCCGAGGCACGATGAAGCTTTCTTT. It specifies CASSLGPPRHDEAFF.

This chain links TRBV4-3 with TRBJ1-2; D is unclear. The CDR3 extends over 18 amino acids. Germline lookup yields CDR1 LGHNA and CDR2 YSLEER. Deletions cut 0 bases from V and 4 bases from J, with 21 bases between. This CDR3 is CASSQDGDGLSDVYGYTF. The DNA of the CDR3 is TGCGCCAGCAGCCAAGATGGAGACGGCCTATCGGATGTCTATGGCTACACCTTC.

The rearrangement joins TRBV7-9 to TRBJ2-2; D remains unclear. V lost 1 base to trimming and J lost 3 bases, with 9 bases between them. Germline CDR1 is SEHNR and CDR2 is FQNEAQ (reference sequence). This CDR3 comprises 15 residues. CDR3 sequence reads: CASSLEGLHTGELFF. In DNA form, the CDR3 reads TGTGCCAGCAGCTTAGAAGGGTTGCACACCGGGGAGCTGTTTTTT.

A few counts support this clone. The chain has TRBV6-2 or TRBV6-3 and TRBJ2-2; possibly TRBD2 for D (6 bases). Trimming pared 8 bases from V and 2 bases from J, leaving 9 bases between. This CDR3 comprises 13 residues. Germline CDR1 is MNHEY and CDR2 is SVGEGT. CDR3 bases: TGTGCCAGCGTGCGGGACAACACCGGGGAGCTGTTTTTT. Translated, it gives CASVRDNTGELFF.

The chain is built from TRBV2 and TRBJ2-1, with TRBD2 as a possible D gene (6 bases). The CDR3 has 17 amino acids. V was shortened by 3 bases and J by 5 bases, with 20 bases between the two germline ends. Germline CDR1 reads SNHLY; CDR2 reads FYNNEI. The CDR3 bases are TGTGCCAGCAGTGAGGGTGGGTTTAGCGGCGGCAACAATGAGCAGTTCTTC. Translating it yields CASSEGGFSGGNNEQFF.

There are a few counts of this clone. CDR3 sequence: CASSLAGGWEQFF. CDR3 in DNA: TGTGCCAGCAGCTTAGCGGGAGGTTGGGAGCAGTTCTTC. The V and J genes are TRBV7-2 and TRBJ2-1, with D possibly matching TRBD2 (6 bases). With 0 bases removed from V and 10 bases from J, the gap between germline ends came to 10 bases. The CDR3 consists of 13 residues. The germline V gene encodes CDR1 SGHTA and CDR2 FQGNSA. Together with reference TRBV7-2 and TRBJ2-1, the CDR3 gives the full variable domain: GAGVSQSPSNKVTEKGKDVELRCDPISGHTALYWYRQSLGQGLEFLIYFQGNSAPDKSGLPSDRFSAERTGGSVSTLTIQRTQQEDSAVYLCASSLAGGWEQFFGPGTRLTVL.

This clone was seen ten or more times. V usage is TRBV9 and J usage is TRBJ2-1, with 7 bases that match TRBD2. V dropped 3 bases and J dropped 5; count of bases not matched to a gene: 8. The germline CDR1 and CDR2 sequences are SGDLS and YYNGEE. This CDR3 has 15 residues. As DNA, the CDR3 is TGTGCCAGCAGCGAGGGTAGCGGGTTAGACAATGAGCAGTTCTTC. Translating gives CASSEGSGLDNEQFF.

This clone turned up a few times. A much bigger clone sits one base away, suggesting this may be a read error. The V and J genes are TRBV19 and TRBJ1-6; 7 positions match TRBD1. Per the germline V gene, CDR1 is LNHDA and CDR2 is SQIVND (reference sequence). The CDR3 is 14 amino acids. CDR3 DNA: TGTGCCAGTAGTGTACAGGGGTATAATTCGCCCCTCCACTTT. Protein product: CASSVQGYNSPLHF.

This clone came up many times. V and J are TRBV20-1 and TRBJ2-1, with 7 bases lining up with TRBD2. This CDR3 has 16 residues. V shed 0 bases, J shed 13 bases, and the junction held 18 bases outside the gene matches. Per the germline V gene, CDR1 is DFQATT and CDR2 is SNEGSKA (reference sequence). Written as DNA, the CDR3 is TGCAGTGCTAGAGATATAAAGCTGAGAGGGCGGGAGCCCCAGTTCTTC. Its translation is CSARDIKLRGREPQFF.

Only a few counts were recorded for this clone. The chain combines TRBV11-3 with TRBJ2-7; D is possibly TRBD1 (5 bases). The CDR3 spans 13 residues. V was clipped by 4 bases and J by 2 bases, with 9 bases between them. Germline V gives CDR1 SGHNT, CDR2 YENEEA. In DNA, the CDR3 is TGTGCCAGCAGCTACAGGACCGCCTACGAGCAGTACTTC. This encodes CASSYRTAYEQYF. Drawing the rest from reference TRBV11-3 and TRBJ2-7, the complete variable domain is EAGVVQSPRYKIIEKKQPVAFWCNPISGHNTLYWYLQNLGQGPELLIRYENEEAVDDSQLPKDRFSAERLKGVDSTLKIQPAELGDSAVYLCASSYRTAYEQYFGPGTRLTVT.

This clone was observed many times. The genes are TRBV3-1 and TRBJ2-3, with 11 bases lining up with TRBD2. The CDR3 spans 16 residues. J was trimmed by 3 bases and V by 4 bases; bases with no gene match: 6. In germline, CDR1 is LGHDT, CDR2 YNNKEL (reference sequence). The CDR3 region is CASSPIAGGFTDTQYF. CDR3 in DNA: TGTGCCAGCAGCCCGATAGCGGGAGGGTTTACAGATACGCAGTATTTT.

The genes are TRBV12-3 or TRBV12-4 and TRBJ1-1; D perhaps matches TRBD1 (5 bases). V lost 8 bases and J lost 1, with 14 bases in between. This CDR3 region has 14 residues. In nucleotides, the CDR3 is TGTGCCAGCCAGAATAGAGACAGGAACACTGAAGCTTTCTTT. Its protein product is CASQNRDRNTEAFF.

This clone was seen just once. The CDR3 nucleotides read TGTGCCAGCAGTGAAGCGGGGGTTCTGTACCAAGAGACCCAGTACTTC. As protein: CASSEAGVLYQETQYF. V is TRBV6-1 and J is TRBJ2-5; D might be TRBD1 or TRBD2, each matching 5 bases. The CDR3 has 16 amino acids. The ends were cut back, 0 bases at V and 0 bases at J, with 11 bases in the middle. From germline, CDR1 is MNHNS and CDR2 SASEGT.

This clone came up many times. Other DNA sequences in this specimen translate into the identical CDR3. The genes are TRBV5-1 and TRBJ1-1; the match to TRBD1 covers 7 bases. Trimming removed 1 base from V and 7 bases from J; junction bases left unmatched: 4. The CDR3 is made up of 13 amino acids. Germline CDR1 and CDR2: SGHRS and YFSETQ. This CDR3 reads CASSLTGVGEAFF. CDR3 DNA sequence: TGCGCCAGCAGCTTGACAGGGGTAGGTGAAGCTTTCTTT.

This clone occurred a few times. The chain has TRBV6-1 and TRBJ2-2; D might be TRBD1 or TRBD2, each matching 6 bases. Germline assignment: CDR1 MNHNS and CDR2 SASEGT. The CDR3 spans 16 residues. V lost 10 bases, J lost 4 bases, and 22 bases lay in between. CDR3 loop: CAIRDLGGSSTGELFF. CDR3 bases: TGTGCCATCAGGGACCTGGGGGGCTCGAGCACCGGGGAGCTGTTTTTT.

In this sample, this clone turned up many times. Mismatch with germline at one junction end may stem from a read error. CDR3 nucleotide sequence: TGTGCTAGCAGCTCAGGGAGCGGGAGTGAGCAGTACTTC. Translation: CASSSGSGSEQYF. V and J are TRBV7-7 and TRBJ2-7; TRBD2 matches 8 bases. Germline V CDR1 and CDR2: SSHAT, FNYEAQ (reference sequence). This CDR3 contains 13 residues. Full variable domain (rest looked up from reference TRBV7-7 and TRBJ2-7): GAGVSQSPRYKVTKRGQDVTLRCDPISSHATLYWYQQALGQGPEFLTYFNYEAQPDKSGLPSDRFSAERPEGSISTLTIQRTEQRDSAMYRCASSSGSGSEQYFGPGTRLTVT.

Only a few counts were recorded for this clone. The rearrangement joins TRBV6-1 to TRBJ1-2, with D hard to call. The CDR3 extends over 12 amino acids. Germline-derived CDR1 and CDR2 are MNHNS and SASEGT. Trimming stripped 8 bases from V and 6 bases from J, with 13 bases between. CDR3 nucleotides: TGTGCCAGCTGGGAACTTTCCCATGGCTACACCTTC. Residues: CASWELSHGYTF.

This clone occurred a few times. The J gene is TRBJ2-7, the V gene TRBV20-1; D not certain. Germline lookup yields CDR1 DFQATT and CDR2 SNEGSKA (reference sequence). V was cut by 1 base and J by 5 bases, with 9 bases left in between. CDR3 length: 12 residues. CDR3 amino acids: CSARVSDHEQYF. The CDR3 DNA reads as TGCAGTGCTAGAGTTTCGGACCACGAGCAGTACTTC.

The chain is built from TRBV7-2 and TRBJ2-1; possible D gene TRBD2, 7 bases. The CDR3 sequence is 15 residues long. The V end lost 0 bases, the J end lost 5 bases, and 11 bases lay between the germline ends. CDR1 and CDR2 from the germline V gene are SGHTA and FQGNSA. CDR3 in DNA: TGTGCCAGCAGCTTAGCGGGGGGGCAGAACAATGAGCAGTTCTTC. As protein: CASSLAGGQNNEQFF.

The chain combines TRBV24-1 with TRBJ2-3; D possibly corresponds to TRBD1 (6 bases). This CDR3 has 15 residues. Germline V gene data show CDR1 as KGHDR and CDR2 as SFDVKD. V gave up 4 bases and J gave up 2 bases, with 12 bases separating them. The CDR3 region is CATSDRRTATDTQYF. As DNA, the CDR3 is TGTGCCACCAGTGACCGCCGGACAGCCACAGATACGCAGTATTTT.